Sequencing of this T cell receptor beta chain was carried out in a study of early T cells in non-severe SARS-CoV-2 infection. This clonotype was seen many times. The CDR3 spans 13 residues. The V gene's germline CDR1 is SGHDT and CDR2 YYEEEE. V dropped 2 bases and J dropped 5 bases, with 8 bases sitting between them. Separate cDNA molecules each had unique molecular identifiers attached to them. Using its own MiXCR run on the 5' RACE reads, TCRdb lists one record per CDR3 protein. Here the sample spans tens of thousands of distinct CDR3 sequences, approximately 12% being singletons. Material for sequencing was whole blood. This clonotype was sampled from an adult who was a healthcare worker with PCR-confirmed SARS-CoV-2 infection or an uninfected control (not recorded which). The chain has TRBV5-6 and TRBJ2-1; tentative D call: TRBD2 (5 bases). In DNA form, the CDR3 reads TGTGCCAGCAGCTTCGGGATCAACAATGAGCAGTTCTTC. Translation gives CASSFGINNEQFF.